These 3 T cell receptor beta chains originate from one sample sequenced in a study of T cells after somatic rescue of genetic block. Libraries were prepared by immunoSEQ multiplex PCR; TCRdb keeps only in-frame clonotypes and omits some of them. The data contain tens of thousands of clones, 92% of them singletons. Sequencing input: peripheral blood mononuclear cells (PBMCs). The receptors here all came from a man aged 35 to 55.

The rearrangement links TRBV19 to TRBJ2-2; 11 positions match TRBD2. CDR1 LNHDA and CDR2 SQIVND come from the germline V gene (reference sequence). The CDR3 sequence is 14 residues long. With 6 bases clipped from V and 4 bases from J, the junction kept 1 base outside the gene matches. The CDR3 reads CASSGLAGTGELFF. CDR3 in DNA: TGTGCCAGTAGCGGACTAGCGGGCACCGGGGAGCTGTTTTTT. Based on the CDR3 plus reference TRBV19 and TRBJ2-2, the full variable domain is DGGITQSPKYLFRKEGQNVTLSCEQNLNHDAMYWYRQDPGQGLRLIYYSQIVNDFQKGDIAEGYSVSREKKESFPLTVTSAQKNPTAFYLCASSGLAGTGELFFGEGSRLTVL.

The chain is built from TRBV2 and TRBJ2-7; D may match TRBD1 or TRBD2 (6 bases each). This CDR3 spans 15 amino acids. Deletions cut 2 bases from V and 2 bases from J, with 13 bases between. Germline CDR1 reads SNHLY; CDR2 reads FYNNEI. DNA of the CDR3: TGTGCCAGCAGTGAAACGGGGGACACTACCTACGAGCAGTACTTC. Its protein is CASSETGDTTYEQYF.

This clone was counted a few times. The rearrangement joins TRBV12-5 to TRBJ2-3; D is ambiguous. The CDR3 consists of 14 residues. V dropped 4 bases and J dropped 5 bases, with 13 bases sitting between them. Germline V lookup: CDR1 LGHNT, CDR2 FRNRAP. DNA of the CDR3: TGTGCTAGTGGTTGGCGTGAGGTGGGAGATACGCAGTATTTT. This encodes CASGWREVGDTQYF. The full variable domain, with the rest looked up from reference TRBV12-5 and TRBJ2-3, is DARVTQTPRHKVTEMGQEVTMRCQPILGHNTVFWYRQTMMQGLELLAYFRNRAPLDDSGMPKDRFSAEMPDATLATLKIQPSEPRDSAVYFCASGWREVGDTQYFGPGTRLTVL.